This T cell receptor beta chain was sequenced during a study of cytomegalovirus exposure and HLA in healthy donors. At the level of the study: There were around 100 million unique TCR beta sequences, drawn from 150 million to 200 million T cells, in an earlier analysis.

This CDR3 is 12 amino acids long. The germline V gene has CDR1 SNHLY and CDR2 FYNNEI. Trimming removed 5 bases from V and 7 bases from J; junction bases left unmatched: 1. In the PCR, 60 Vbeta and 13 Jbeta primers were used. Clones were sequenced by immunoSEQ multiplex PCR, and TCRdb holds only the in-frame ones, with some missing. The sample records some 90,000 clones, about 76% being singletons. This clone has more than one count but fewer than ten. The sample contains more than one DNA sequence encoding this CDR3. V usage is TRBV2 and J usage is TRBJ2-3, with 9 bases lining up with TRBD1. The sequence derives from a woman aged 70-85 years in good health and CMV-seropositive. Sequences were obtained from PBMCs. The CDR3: CASSNRGHTQYF. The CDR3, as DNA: TGTGCCAGCAGTAACAGGGGGCATACGCAGTATTTT.